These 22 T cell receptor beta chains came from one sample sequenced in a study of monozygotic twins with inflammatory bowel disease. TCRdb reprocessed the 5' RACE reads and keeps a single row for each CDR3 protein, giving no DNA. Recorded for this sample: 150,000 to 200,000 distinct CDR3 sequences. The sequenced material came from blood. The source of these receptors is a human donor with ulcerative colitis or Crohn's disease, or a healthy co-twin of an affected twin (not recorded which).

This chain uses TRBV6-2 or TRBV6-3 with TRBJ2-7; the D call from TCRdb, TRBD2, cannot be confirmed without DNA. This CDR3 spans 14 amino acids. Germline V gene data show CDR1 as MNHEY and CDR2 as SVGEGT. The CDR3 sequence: CASSWLSGGYEQYF.

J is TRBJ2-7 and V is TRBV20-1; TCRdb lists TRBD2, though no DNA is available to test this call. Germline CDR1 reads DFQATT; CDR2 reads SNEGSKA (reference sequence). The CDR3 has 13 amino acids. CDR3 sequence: CSAATSGTYEQYF.

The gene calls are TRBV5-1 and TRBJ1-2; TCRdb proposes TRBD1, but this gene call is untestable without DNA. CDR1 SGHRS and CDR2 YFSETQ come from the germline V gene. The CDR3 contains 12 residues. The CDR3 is CASSSGTAHLFF.

The CDR3 sequence is CASSSPGALAGGYEQYF. V usage is TRBV13 and J usage is TRBJ2-7; TCRdb picks TRBD2, but there is no DNA to check that call. Germline V gene data show CDR1 as PRHDT and CDR2 as FYEKMQ (reference sequence). The CDR3 extends over 17 amino acids.

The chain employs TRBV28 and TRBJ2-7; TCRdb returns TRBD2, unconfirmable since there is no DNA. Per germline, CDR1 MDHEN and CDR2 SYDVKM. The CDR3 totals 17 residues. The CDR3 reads CASTYAASGRWSYEQYF. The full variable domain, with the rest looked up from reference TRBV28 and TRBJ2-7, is DVKVTQSSRYLVKRTGEKVFLECVQDMDHENMFWYRQDPGLGLRLIYFSYDVKMKEKGDIPEGYSVSREKKERFSLILESASTNQTSMYLCASTYAASGRWSYEQYFGPGTRLTVT.

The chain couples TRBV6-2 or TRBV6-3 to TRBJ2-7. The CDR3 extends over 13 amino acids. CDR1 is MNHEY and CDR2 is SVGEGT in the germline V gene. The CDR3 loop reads CASSYSRSYEQYF.

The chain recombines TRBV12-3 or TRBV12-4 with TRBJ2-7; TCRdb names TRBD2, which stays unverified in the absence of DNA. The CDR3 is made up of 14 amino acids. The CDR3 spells CASSPTSPSYEQYF.

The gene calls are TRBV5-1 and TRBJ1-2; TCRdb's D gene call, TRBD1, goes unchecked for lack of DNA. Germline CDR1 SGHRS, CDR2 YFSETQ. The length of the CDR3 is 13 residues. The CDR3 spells CASSLVTGDGYTF.

CDR3 region: CASSSGLLRPSADTQYF. This chain connects TRBV5-4 to TRBJ2-3; TCRdb calls TRBD1, which cannot be checked without DNA. This CDR3 is built from 17 residues. The V gene's germline CDR1 is SGHNT and CDR2 YYREEE (reference sequence).

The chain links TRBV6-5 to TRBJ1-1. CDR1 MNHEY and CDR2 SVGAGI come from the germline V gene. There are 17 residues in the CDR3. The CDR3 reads CASSYVRQGRVNTEAFF.

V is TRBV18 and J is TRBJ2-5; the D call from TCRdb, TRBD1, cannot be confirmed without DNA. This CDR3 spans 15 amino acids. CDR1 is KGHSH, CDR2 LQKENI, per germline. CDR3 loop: CASSPSRRGGKTQYF.

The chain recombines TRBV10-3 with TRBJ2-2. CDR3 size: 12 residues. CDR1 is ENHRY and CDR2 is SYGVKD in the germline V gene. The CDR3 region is CAISLGDGELFF.

CDR3 loop: CAWSLRGLDEQYF. V is TRBV30 and J is TRBJ2-7; the D call from TCRdb, TRBD1, cannot be confirmed without DNA. The germline gives CDR1 GTSNPN, CDR2 SVGIG (reference sequence). The CDR3 sequence is 13 residues long.

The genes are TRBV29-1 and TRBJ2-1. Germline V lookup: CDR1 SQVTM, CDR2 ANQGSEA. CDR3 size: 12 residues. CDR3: CSVDSNYNEQFF.

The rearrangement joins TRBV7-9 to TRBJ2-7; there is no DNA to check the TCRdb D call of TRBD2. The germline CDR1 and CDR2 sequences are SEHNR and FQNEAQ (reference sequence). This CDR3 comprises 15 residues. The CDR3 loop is CASRHNSGSTYEQYF.

CDR3 protein: CASSQLTGSSGNTIYF. V and J are TRBV3-1 and TRBJ1-3; the TRBD1 assignment by TCRdb is unverifiable without DNA. The CDR3 totals 16 residues. Germline V gene sequence: CDR1 LGHDT, CDR2 YNNKEL (reference sequence).

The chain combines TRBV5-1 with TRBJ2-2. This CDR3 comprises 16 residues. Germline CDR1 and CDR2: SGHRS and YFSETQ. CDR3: CASSLGKVVSSGELFF.

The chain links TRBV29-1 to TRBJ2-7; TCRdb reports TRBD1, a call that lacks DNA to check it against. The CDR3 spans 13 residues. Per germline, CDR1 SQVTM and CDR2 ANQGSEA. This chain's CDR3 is CSATGTGNYEQYF.

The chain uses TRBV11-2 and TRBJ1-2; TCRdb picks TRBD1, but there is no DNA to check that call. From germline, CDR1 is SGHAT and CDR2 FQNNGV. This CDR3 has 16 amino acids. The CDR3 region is CASRPTGTGGIYGYTF. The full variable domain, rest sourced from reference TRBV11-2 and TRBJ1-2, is EAGVAQSPRYKIIEKRQSVAFWCNPISGHATLYWYQQILGQGPKLLIQFQNNGVVDDSQLPKDRFSAERLKGVDSTLKIQPAKLEDSAVYLCASRPTGTGGIYGYTFGSGTRLTVV.

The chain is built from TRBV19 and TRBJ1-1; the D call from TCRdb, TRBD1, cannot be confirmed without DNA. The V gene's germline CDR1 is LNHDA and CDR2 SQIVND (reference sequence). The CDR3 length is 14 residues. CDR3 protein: CASTYGTANTEAFF.

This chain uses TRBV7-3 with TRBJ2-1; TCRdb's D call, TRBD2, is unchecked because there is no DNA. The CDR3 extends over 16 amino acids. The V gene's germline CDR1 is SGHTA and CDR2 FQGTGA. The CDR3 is CASSLLAGRSYNEQFF.

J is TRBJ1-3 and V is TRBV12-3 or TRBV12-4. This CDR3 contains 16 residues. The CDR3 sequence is CASSFLNSHSGNTIYF.